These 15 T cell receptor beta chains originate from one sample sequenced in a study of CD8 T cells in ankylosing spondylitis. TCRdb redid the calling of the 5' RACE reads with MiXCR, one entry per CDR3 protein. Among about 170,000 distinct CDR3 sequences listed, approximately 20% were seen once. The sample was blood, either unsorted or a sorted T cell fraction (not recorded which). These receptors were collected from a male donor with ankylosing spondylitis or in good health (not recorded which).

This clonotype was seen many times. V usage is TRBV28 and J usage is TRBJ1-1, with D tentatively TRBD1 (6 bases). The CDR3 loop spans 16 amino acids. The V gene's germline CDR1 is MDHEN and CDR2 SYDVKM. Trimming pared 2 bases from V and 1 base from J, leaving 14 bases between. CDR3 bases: TGTGCCAGCAGTTTACCGGACAGACCCCGGAACACTGAAGCTTTCTTT. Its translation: CASSLPDRPRNTEAFF.

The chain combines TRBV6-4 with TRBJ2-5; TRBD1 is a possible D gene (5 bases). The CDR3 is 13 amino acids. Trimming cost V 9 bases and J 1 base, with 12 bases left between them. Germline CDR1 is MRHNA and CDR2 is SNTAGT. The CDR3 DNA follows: TGTGCCAGGATACAGGAGTCCCAAGAGACCCAGTACTTC. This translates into CARIQESQETQYF.

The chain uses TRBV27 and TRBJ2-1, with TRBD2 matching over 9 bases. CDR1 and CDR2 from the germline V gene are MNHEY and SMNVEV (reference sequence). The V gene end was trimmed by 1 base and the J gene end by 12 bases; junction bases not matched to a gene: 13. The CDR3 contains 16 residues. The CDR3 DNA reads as TGTGCCAGCAGTTTATTAGGGACTAGCTTCCCTCAAGGGCAGTTCTTC. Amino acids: CASSLLGTSFPQGQFF.

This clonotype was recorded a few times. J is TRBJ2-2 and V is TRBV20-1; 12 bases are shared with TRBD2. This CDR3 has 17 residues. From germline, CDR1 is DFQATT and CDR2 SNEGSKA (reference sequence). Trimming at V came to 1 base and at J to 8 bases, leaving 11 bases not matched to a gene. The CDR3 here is CSARAPRGTSGLGELFF. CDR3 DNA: TGCAGTGCTAGAGCCCCGCGGGGGACTAGCGGGTTGGGGGAGCTGTTTTTT.

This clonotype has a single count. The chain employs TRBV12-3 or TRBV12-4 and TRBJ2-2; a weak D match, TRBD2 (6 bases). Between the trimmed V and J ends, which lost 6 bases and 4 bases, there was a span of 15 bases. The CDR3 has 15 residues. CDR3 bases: TGTGCCAGCAGACCACTAGCCCGGAGCACCGGGGAGCTGTTTTTT. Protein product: CASRPLARSTGELFF.

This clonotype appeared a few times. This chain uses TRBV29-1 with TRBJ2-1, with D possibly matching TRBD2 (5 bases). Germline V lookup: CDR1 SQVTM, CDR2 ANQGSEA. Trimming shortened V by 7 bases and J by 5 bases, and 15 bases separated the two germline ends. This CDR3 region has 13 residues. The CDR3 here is CSAERTSNNEQFF. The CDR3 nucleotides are TGCAGCGCTGAGCGGACGTCGAACAATGAGCAGTTCTTC.

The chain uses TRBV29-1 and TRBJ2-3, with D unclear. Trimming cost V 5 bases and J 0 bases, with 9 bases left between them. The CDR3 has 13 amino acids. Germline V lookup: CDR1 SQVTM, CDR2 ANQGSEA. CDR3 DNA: TGCAGCGTTCCGGGCACAAGCACAGATACGCAGTATTTT. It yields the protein CSVPGTSTDTQYF.

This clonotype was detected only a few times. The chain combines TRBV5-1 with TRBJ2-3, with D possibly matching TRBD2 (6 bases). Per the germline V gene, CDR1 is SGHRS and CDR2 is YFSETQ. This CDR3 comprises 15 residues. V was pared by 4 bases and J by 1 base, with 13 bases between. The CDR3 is CASSLGPGGTDTQYF. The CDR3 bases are TGCGCCAGCAGCCTGGGTCCGGGAGGCACAGATACGCAGTATTTT.

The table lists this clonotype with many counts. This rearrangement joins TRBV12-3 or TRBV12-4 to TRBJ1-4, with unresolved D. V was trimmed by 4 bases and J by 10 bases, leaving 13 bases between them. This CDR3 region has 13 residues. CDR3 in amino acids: CASSWVMAGKLFF. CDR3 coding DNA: TGTGCCAGCAGTTGGGTCATGGCAGGAAAACTGTTTTTT.

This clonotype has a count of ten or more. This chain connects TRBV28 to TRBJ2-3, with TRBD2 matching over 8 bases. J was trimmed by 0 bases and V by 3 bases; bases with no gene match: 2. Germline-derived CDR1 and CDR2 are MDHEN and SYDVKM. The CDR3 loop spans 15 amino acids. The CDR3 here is CASSLWTSSTDTQYF. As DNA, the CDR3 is TGTGCCAGCAGTTTGTGGACTAGCAGCACAGATACGCAGTATTTT.

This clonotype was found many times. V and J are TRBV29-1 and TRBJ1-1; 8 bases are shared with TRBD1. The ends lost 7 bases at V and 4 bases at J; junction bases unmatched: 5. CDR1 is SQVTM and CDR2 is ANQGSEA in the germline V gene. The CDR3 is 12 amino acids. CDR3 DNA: TGCAGCGCAGACAGGGGACTCACTGAAGCTTTCTTT. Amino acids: CSADRGLTEAFF.

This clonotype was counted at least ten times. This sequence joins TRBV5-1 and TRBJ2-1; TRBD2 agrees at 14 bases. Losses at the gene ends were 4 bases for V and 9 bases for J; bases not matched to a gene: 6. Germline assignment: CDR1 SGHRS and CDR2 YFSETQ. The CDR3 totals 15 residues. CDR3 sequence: CASSRLAGGPGEQFF. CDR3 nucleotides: TGCGCCAGCAGCCGACTAGCGGGAGGGCCGGGTGAGCAGTTCTTC.

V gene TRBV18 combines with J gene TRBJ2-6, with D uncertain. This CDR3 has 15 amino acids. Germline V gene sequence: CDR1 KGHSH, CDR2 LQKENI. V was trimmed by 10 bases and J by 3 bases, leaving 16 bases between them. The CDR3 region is CATSSQGDGANVLTF. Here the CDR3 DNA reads TGTGCCACCTCTTCCCAAGGAGATGGGGCCAACGTCCTGACTTTC.

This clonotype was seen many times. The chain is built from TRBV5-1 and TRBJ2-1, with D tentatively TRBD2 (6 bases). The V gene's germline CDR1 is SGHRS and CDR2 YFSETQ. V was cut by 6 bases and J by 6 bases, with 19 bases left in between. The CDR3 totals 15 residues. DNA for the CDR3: TGCGCCAGCACCTCCGGGACTCTGGGCTCCAATGAGCAGTTCTTC. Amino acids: CASTSGTLGSNEQFF.

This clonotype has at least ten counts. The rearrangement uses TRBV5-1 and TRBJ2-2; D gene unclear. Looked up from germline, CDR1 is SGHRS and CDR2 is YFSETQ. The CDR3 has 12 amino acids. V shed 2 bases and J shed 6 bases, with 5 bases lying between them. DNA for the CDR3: TGCGCCAGCAGCTTCAGTCCCGGGGAGCTGTTTTTT. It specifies CASSFSPGELFF.